The 13 T cell receptor beta chains below were found in one sample sequenced in a study of T cells in Graves' hyperthyroidism and ophthalmopathy (dated by TCRdb to between 2019 and 2020). The library relied on multiplex PCR. Sequencer: Illumina HiSeq 2000. The TCR beta CDR3 regions were amplified from the RNA transcripts. A first-round RT-PCR of the TCR CDR3 used the HTBI primer set with the Qiagen OneStep RT-PCR kit. TCRdb reanalyzed the raw reads on its own, using fastp at Q25 for trimming and MiXCR for clone calling, and kept in-frame beta chains. A single entry per CDR3 protein holds the most common genes and DNA from its merged rows. Within this sample are hundreds of thousands of distinct CDR3 sequences, with 15% to 18% of them counted one time only. Just under 8% of the sample belongs to the ten largest clones. Sequencing was done on a sample of blood. The origin of the receptors is a woman under 30 with Graves' hyperthyroidism.

As to this clonotype: A much larger clonotype is one base distant, so this may be a read error. J is TRBJ2-7 and V is TRBV20-1, with 7 bases fitting TRBD2. This CDR3 region has 13 residues. Germline CDR1 is DFQATT and CDR2 is SNEGSKA (reference sequence). CDR3: CSASASGSYEQYF. In DNA form, the CDR3 reads TGCAGCGCCTCGGCTAGCGGATCCTACGAGCAGTACTTC.

In this sample, this clonotype turned up many times. V and J are TRBV7-9 and TRBJ2-2, with 7 bases matching TRBD1. This CDR3 has 14 residues. The ends lost 5 bases at V and 3 bases at J; junction bases unmatched: 3. CDR1 and CDR2 (germline): SEHNR, FQNEAQ (reference sequence). The CDR3 loop is CASSSDRDTGELFF. The DNA of the CDR3 is TGTGCCAGCAGCAGTGACAGGGACACCGGGGAGCTGTTTTTT.

This clonotype has a count of ten or more. The chain employs TRBV2 and TRBJ2-5; D call uncertain. Trimming took 2 bases from V and 3 from J, leaving 10 bases between them. Germline CDR1 and CDR2: SNHLY and FYNNEI. The CDR3 has 14 amino acids. The CDR3 region is CASSENSGKETQYF. The CDR3 DNA reads as TGTGCCAGCAGTGAAAATTCTGGGAAAGAGACCCAGTACTTC.

There are many counts of this clonotype. The gene calls are TRBV5-1 and TRBJ1-1, with D perhaps matching TRBD1 (5 bases). V was trimmed by 0 bases and J by 7 bases, leaving 7 bases between them. Germline V gene sequence: CDR1 SGHRS, CDR2 YFSETQ. The CDR3 spans 12 residues. As DNA, the CDR3 is TGCGCCAGCAGCTTGGGAGGGGATGAAGCTTTCTTT. Its translation: CASSLGGDEAFF.

This clonotype was counted many times. The rearrangement joins TRBV11-2 to TRBJ2-1; 9 nucleotides agree with TRBD2. This CDR3 is 15 amino acids long. V shed 4 bases, J shed 7 bases, and the junction held 8 bases outside the gene matches. Germline V gives CDR1 SGHAT, CDR2 FQNNGV. The CDR3 loop reads CASSYAGGPGNEQFF. The CDR3 nucleotides read TGTGCCAGCAGCTACGCGGGAGGGCCTGGGAATGAGCAGTTCTTC.

This clonotype occurred many times. This chain joins TRBV27 and TRBJ2-7; D tentatively reads TRBD1 or TRBD2 (5 bases each). CDR3 size: 15 residues. V lost 4 bases and J 7 bases, leaving 20 bases between the germline ends. Germline values: CDR1 MNHEY, CDR2 SMNVEV (reference sequence). CDR3 bases: TGTGCCAGCAGTTCCCCTGGGACGGGGTCAGCGGAGCAGTACTTC. Its protein product is CASSSPGTGSAEQYF.

The V gene is TRBV11-2, the J gene TRBJ1-2; D might be TRBD1 (5 bases). Germline CDR1 is SGHAT and CDR2 is FQNNGV. The CDR3 runs 14 residues. V was pared by 6 bases and J by 2 bases, with 13 bases between. Here the CDR3 reads CASRSSGINYGYTF. The DNA of the CDR3 is TGTGCCAGCAGGTCCTCAGGGATAAACTATGGCTACACCTTC. The variable domain in full, with the rest retrieved from reference TRBV11-2 and TRBJ1-2, is EAGVAQSPRYKIIEKRQSVAFWCNPISGHATLYWYQQILGQGPKLLIQFQNNGVVDDSQLPKDRFSAERLKGVDSTLKIQPAKLEDSAVYLCASRSSGINYGYTFGSGTRLTVV.

The CDR3 region is CSARARAGINYNEQFF. The CDR3 region has the DNA TGCAGTGCTAGAGCTAGAGCCGGGATCAACTACAATGAGCAGTTCTTC. The chain links TRBV20-1 to TRBJ2-1, with TRBD2 as a possible D gene (5 bases). Germline V gene data show CDR1 as DFQATT and CDR2 as SNEGSKA (reference sequence). The CDR3 extends over 16 amino acids. V was cut by 1 base and J by 3 bases, with 16 bases left in between.

The chain carries TRBV20-1 and TRBJ2-3; 8 nucleotides agree with TRBD1. Germline CDR1 reads DFQATT; CDR2 reads SNEGSKA (reference sequence). J gave up 9 bases and V 1 base, and 6 bases lay outside the gene matches. The CDR3 runs 13 residues. CDR3 in amino acids: CSARAGTGTTQYF. The DNA of the CDR3 is TGCAGTGCTAGAGCCGGGACAGGCACGACGCAGTATTTT.

The CDR3 bases are TGCAGTGCTAGAGCGGAGGGACACTCCTACGAGCAGTACTTC. Translation: CSARAEGHSYEQYF. The chain couples TRBV20-1 to TRBJ2-7; D may match TRBD1 or TRBD2 (6 bases each). Looked up from germline, CDR1 is DFQATT and CDR2 is SNEGSKA (reference sequence). The V end lost 1 base, the J end lost 0 bases, and 10 bases lay between the germline ends. This CDR3 region has 14 residues.

This clonotype was counted a few times. The chain uses TRBV7-3 and TRBJ2-2; 9 bases map to TRBD2. The ends lost 5 bases at V and 7 bases at J; junction bases unmatched: 8. CDR1 SGHTA and CDR2 FQGTGA come from the germline V gene. The CDR3 totals 15 residues. CDR3 DNA: TGTGCCAGCAGCCCCGTGGCTAGCGGGATCGGGGAGCTGTTTTTT. Amino acids: CASSPVASGIGELFF.

The chain recombines TRBV30 with TRBJ2-3; D may be TRBD2 (6 bases). V was pared by 3 bases and J by 6 bases, with 13 bases between. CDR1 is GTSNPN, CDR2 SVGIG, per germline (reference sequence). The CDR3 extends over 13 amino acids. CDR3 nucleotides: TGTGCCTGGAGGGGAGGCGGCCGGGATACGCAGTATTTT. Its translation is CAWRGGGRDTQYF.

This clonotype was seen at least ten times. The V gene is TRBV10-3, the J gene TRBJ2-1; tentatively, D is TRBD2 (7 bases). V lost 7 bases to trimming and J lost 9 bases, with 25 bases between them. This CDR3 has 16 residues. Germline CDR1 is ENHRY and CDR2 is SYGVKD. CDR3 residues: CAINPSGNPARGEQFF. CDR3 sequence (DNA): TGTGCCATCAATCCAAGCGGGAATCCAGCCAGGGGTGAGCAGTTCTTC.